This T cell receptor (beta chain) was profiled in a study of T-cell reconstitution after alpha-beta-depleted transplantation in children (dated by TCRdb to about 2016). In the study overall: T-cell immune reconstitution after TCRalphabeta/CD19-depleted allogeneic hematopoietic cell transplantation in children was quantitatively tracked in the study by means of TCR repertoire profiling.

CDR1 and CDR2 (DFQATT, SNEGSKA) derive from the germline V gene (reference sequence). The CDR3 spans 14 residues, from the cysteine through the phenylalanine. The only DNA kept is the CDR3, 42 bases in frame from the first base. Unmatched junction bases come to 3, with V trimmed by 1 base and J by 5 bases. The library was prepared using PCR. The sequencer was an Illumina HiSeq 2500. TCR libraries were prepared with molecular barcoding, using unique molecular identifiers to normalize TCRbeta repertoire quantification. The public reads were run again by TCRdb, first through fastp at Q25 and then through MiXCR, and only productive beta chains were kept. Under each unique CDR3 protein, matching rows form one entry showing the most common genes and DNA. Present in this sample are a few hundred thousand distinct CDR3 sequences, around a tenth of which were seen just once. The ten largest account for less than 2.5% of the sample.

This clonotype was recorded a few times. The clone's antigen remains unknown. Base qualities are not at hand, and no much larger clone is one base apart. The receptor was derived from a human donor who donated a stem cell graft to a child with acute lymphoblastic leukemia. The sample in question was PBMCs from the stem cell graft donor, obtained from the stem cell graft. The sequence links TRBV20-1 to TRBJ2-5, with 11 junctional bases fitting TRBD1. The encoded CDR3 is CSARAGTGGETQYF. The nucleotide sequence reads TGCAGTGCTAGAGCCGGGACAGGGGGGGAGACCCAGTACTTC.